What follows are 7 T cell receptor beta chains derived from one specimen sequenced in a study of T cells in Graves' hyperthyroidism and ophthalmopathy. Amplified TCR beta CDR3 regions came from RNA transcripts. With the HTBI primer set, the TCR CDR3 went through a first round of RT-PCR. TCRdb ran MiXCR on the multiplex PCR reads and lists one entry per CDR3 protein. The sample yields a few hundred thousand distinct CDR3 sequences, more than 13% seen once. The sample taken for sequencing was blood. The receptors shown here come from a woman in her 30s with Graves' hyperthyroidism.

This clonotype has ten or more counts. The V call is TRBV24-1, the J call TRBJ2-5, with 8 positions matching TRBD2. The V gene end was trimmed by 7 bases and the J gene end by 4 bases; junction bases not matched to a gene: 7. The CDR3 has 14 residues. CDR1 is KGHDR and CDR2 is SFDVKD in the germline V gene. CDR3: CATRSAGVGETQYF. DNA of the CDR3: TGTGCCACCAGGTCAGCGGGAGTTGGAGAGACCCAGTACTTC.

This clonotype was observed at least ten times. The chain carries TRBV12-3 or TRBV12-4 and TRBJ2-1, with 10 bases identical to TRBD2. The CDR3 consists of 14 residues. V lost 7 bases to trimming and J lost 10 bases; unmatched junction nucleotides: 10. CDR3 in amino acids: CASTPSGRRDEQFF. Written as DNA, the CDR3 is TGTGCCAGCACCCCTAGCGGGAGACGTGACGAGCAGTTCTTC.

This clonotype was found many times. The rearrangement links TRBV5-6 to TRBJ2-5; D not certain. The germline V and J ends were trimmed by 9 bases and 7 bases, with 19 bases remaining between them. The CDR3 has 13 residues. Germline lookup yields CDR1 SGHDT and CDR2 YYEEEE. CDR3 in DNA: TGTGCCACCTCGTTTACCGCCGCCGCGACCCAGTACTTC. It translates to CATSFTAAATQYF.

The chain has TRBV5-4 and TRBJ2-7, with TRBD1 identical over 7 bases. J lost 2 bases, V lost 3 bases, and 8 bases had no gene match. The CDR3 totals 15 residues. Germline loops: CDR1 SGHNT, CDR2 YYREEE (reference sequence). Here the CDR3 reads CASSSRDSSTYEQYF. The CDR3 coding sequence is TGTGCCAGCAGCTCAAGGGACAGCAGCACCTACGAGCAGTACTTC.

This clonotype was found a few times. The gene calls are TRBV13 and TRBJ2-7; 7 bases agree with TRBD2. This CDR3 comprises 14 residues. V was clipped by 6 bases and J by 0 bases; unmatched bases: 5. Germline V gene lookup returns CDR1 PRHDT and CDR2 FYEKMQ (reference sequence). DNA of the CDR3: TGTGCCAGCAGAGCAGCGGGAACCTCCTACGAGCAGTACTTC. Its protein is CASRAAGTSYEQYF. The variable domain in full, with the rest retrieved from reference TRBV13 and TRBJ2-7, is AAGVIQSPRHLIKEKRETATLKCYPIPRHDTVYWYQQGPGQDPQFLISFYEKMQSDKGSIPDRFSAQQFSDYHSELNMSSLELGDSALYFCASRAAGTSYEQYFGPGTRLTVT.

In regard to this clonotype: Since no conserved phenylalanine or tryptophan closes the CDR3, a read error is the likely cause. The chain uses TRBV5-1 and TRBJ2-1; 9 nucleotides agree with TRBD2. CDR3 length equals 15 residues. Unmatched junction bases numbered 6, after V lost 5 bases and J lost 3 bases. The germline V gene encodes CDR1 SGHRS and CDR2 YFSETQ. CDR3 DNA: TGCGCCAGCAGTATAGCGGGAGAAAACTACAATGAGCAGTTCCTC. As protein: CASSIAGENYNEQFL.

This clonotype was found many times. The V gene is TRBV2, the J gene TRBJ2-2; 8 bases are shared with TRBD2. Germline values: CDR1 SNHLY, CDR2 FYNNEI. After removal of 6 bases from V and 4 bases from J, the junction contained 10 bases not matched to a gene. The CDR3 contains 16 residues. The CDR3 region is CASSELLAGGTGELFF. The CDR3 coding sequence is TGTGCCAGCAGCGAACTACTTGCGGGAGGCACCGGGGAGCTGTTTTTT.